What follows are 10 T cell receptor beta chains derived from one specimen sequenced in a study of beta chain features in type 1 diabetes. Findings and caveats of the study: Patients with Type 1 diabetes showed moderately but significantly shorter TCRB CDR3s in all four CD4+ subsets.

Of the isolated RNA, all was reverse transcribed, and so the sequenced material was expressed TCRB transcripts. Generated by immunoSEQ multiplex PCR, the TCRdb table keeps only in-frame clones and is missing some. The data contain around 710,000 clones, over 10% of them seen just once; the ten biggest clones take up more than 0.1%. What these receptors recognize is not known. Source material: naive CD4+ T cells from blood. The origin of the receptors is a man aged 25-45 years with type 1 diabetes.

This sequence joins TRBV5-1 and TRBJ2-2; TRBD1 matches 8 bases. The CDR3 is 16 residues long. V shed 0 bases and J 0 bases; nucleotides not matched to a gene: 1. The germline V gene has CDR1 SGHRS and CDR2 YFSETQ. The CDR3 sequence is CASSLVQGANTGELFF. The DNA of the CDR3 is TGCGCCAGCAGCTTGGTACAGGGGGCGAACACCGGGGAGCTGTTTTTT. Based on the CDR3 plus reference TRBV5-1 and TRBJ2-2, the full variable domain is KAGVTQTPRYLIKTRGQQVTLSCSPISGHRSVSWYQQTPGQGLQFLFEYFSETQRNKGNFPGRFSGRQFSNSRSEMNVSTLELGDSALYLCASSLVQGANTGELFFGEGSRLTVL.

The rearrangement links TRBV4-3 to TRBJ2-1; 9 bases fit TRBD1. The ends lost 2 bases at V and 2 bases at J; junction bases unmatched: 1. There are 15 residues in the CDR3. Germline V gene data show CDR1 as LGHNA and CDR2 as YSLEER. CDR3 in amino acids: CASSQNRGPYNEQFF. The CDR3 DNA follows: TGCGCCAGCAGCCAAAACAGGGGGCCCTACAATGAGCAGTTCTTC.

The V and J genes are TRBV7-2 and TRBJ2-5; 9 bases match TRBD1. The CDR3 sequence is 15 residues long. Germline V gene lookup returns CDR1 SGHTA and CDR2 FQGNSA. J lost 5 bases, V lost 5 bases, and 9 bases had no gene match. CDR3 bases: TGTGCCAGCAGCACTCCGACAGGGGGTGGTGAGACCCAGTACTTC. Translated, it gives CASSTPTGGGETQYF. The full variable domain, its missing parts supplied by reference TRBV7-2 and TRBJ2-5, is GAGVSQSPSNKVTEKGKDVELRCDPISGHTALYWYRQSLGQGLEFLIYFQGNSAPDKSGLPSDRFSAERTGGSVSTLTIQRTQQEDSAVYLCASSTPTGGGETQYFGPGTRLLVL.

A few counts support this clone. The chain is built from TRBV23-1 and TRBJ1-5; no clear D. TRBV23-1 is an ORF; its function is uncertain. Trimming pared 3 bases from V and 9 bases from J, leaving 9 bases between. There are 12 residues in the CDR3. DNA for the CDR3: TGCGCCAGCAGTCATCACCCACGGCCCCAGCATTTT. This encodes CASSHHPRPQHF.

This rearrangement joins TRBV28 to TRBJ2-5; D remains unclear. V lost 6 bases to trimming and J lost 1 base, with 6 bases between them. The CDR3 is 12 amino acids. Germline values: CDR1 MDHEN, CDR2 SYDVKM. The CDR3 sequence: CASRTFQETQYF. CDR3 coding DNA: TGTGCCAGCAGGACCTTCCAAGAGACCCAGTACTTC.

Only a few counts were recorded for this clone. The chain joins TRBV18 to TRBJ2-2, with D unclear. Per germline, CDR1 KGHSH and CDR2 LQKENI. V lost 3 bases and J 4 bases, leaving 9 bases between the germline ends. The CDR3 totals 14 residues. CDR3 sequence (DNA): TGTGCCAGCTCACCTAAGCAGCCCACCGGGGAGCTGTTTTTT. It encodes CASSPKQPTGELFF.

The chain is built from TRBV11-3 and TRBJ2-7, with a weak D call TRBD1 (5 bases). Germline V gene data show CDR1 as SGHNT and CDR2 as YENEEA. CDR3 length equals 12 residues. V was cut by 5 bases and J by 3 bases, with 8 bases left in between. The CDR3 coding sequence is TGTGCCAGCAGCCATGACAGCTACGAGCAGTACTTC. It is translated as CASSHDSYEQYF. Based on the CDR3 plus reference TRBV11-3 and TRBJ2-7, the full variable domain is EAGVVQSPRYKIIEKKQPVAFWCNPISGHNTLYWYLQNLGQGPELLIRYENEEAVDDSQLPKDRFSAERLKGVDSTLKIQPAELGDSAVYLCASSHDSYEQYFGPGTRLTVT.

V and J are TRBV7-2 and TRBJ1-4, with D possibly matching TRBD1 (6 bases). Trimming stripped 4 bases from V and 7 bases from J, with 13 bases between. The germline CDR1 and CDR2 sequences are SGHTA and FQGNSA. This CDR3 contains 14 residues. The CDR3 nucleotides read TGTGCCAGCAGCTCTACCGGGACAAGTGAAAAACTGTTTTTT. Translating gives CASSSTGTSEKLFF. Together with reference TRBV7-2 and TRBJ1-4, the CDR3 gives the full variable domain: GAGVSQSPSNKVTEKGKDVELRCDPISGHTALYWYRQSLGQGLEFLIYFQGNSAPDKSGLPSDRFSAERTGGSVSTLTIQRTQQEDSAVYLCASSSTGTSEKLFFGSGTQLSVL.

The V and J genes are TRBV5-1 and TRBJ2-3; the match to TRBD2 covers 9 bases. With 3 bases clipped from V and 1 base from J, the junction kept 6 bases outside the gene matches. Germline CDR1 SGHRS, CDR2 YFSETQ. The CDR3 is made up of 16 amino acids. The CDR3 region is CASSSSGTAGTDTQYF. The CDR3 DNA reads as TGCGCCAGCAGCTCTAGCGGGACAGCCGGCACAGATACGCAGTATTTT.

V gene TRBV9 combines with J gene TRBJ2-2, with 9 bases aligning to TRBD1. This CDR3 is built from 16 residues. V shed 3 bases and J 6 bases; nucleotides not matched to a gene: 9. Germline CDR1 is SGDLS and CDR2 is YYNGEE. As DNA, the CDR3 is TGTGCCAGCAGCGCTCGACCGACAGGGGGTTCCGGGGAGCTGTTTTTT. Translating gives CASSARPTGGSGELFF.